These 8 T cell receptor beta chains share one sample of origin, sequenced in a study of PD-1 blockade in classical Hodgkin lymphoma. Each of the patients experienced relapse following autologous stem cell transplantation, and their brentuximab vedotin exposure differed. Method: immunoSEQ multiplex PCR; TCRdb's copy keeps in-frame clones and lacks some. The data show about 46,000 clones, with about three quarters seen just once and approximately 9.9% held by the top ten. The sample consisted of peripheral blood mononuclear cells (PBMCs), taken at baseline. These receptors were collected from a human donor with classical Hodgkin lymphoma.

V gene TRBV18 combines with J gene TRBJ1-1, with 7 positions matching TRBD1. Germline V CDR1 and CDR2: KGHSH, LQKENI. Trimming at V came to 8 bases and at J to 0 bases, leaving 6 bases not matched to a gene. There are 14 residues in the CDR3. CDR3 coding DNA: TGTGCCAGCATAAGACAGGGCCTGAACACTGAAGCTTTCTTT. This gives the protein CASIRQGLNTEAFF.

V usage is TRBV5-1 and J usage is TRBJ2-1, with D hard to call. Germline V gene lookup returns CDR1 SGHRS and CDR2 YFSETQ. The CDR3 has 12 amino acids. V was pared by 3 bases and J by 6 bases, with 7 bases between. CDR3 in amino acids: CASSSGLNEQFF. CDR3 bases: TGCGCCAGCAGCTCCGGCCTCAATGAGCAGTTCTTC.

The V and J genes are TRBV19 and TRBJ1-2, with a tentative D call TRBD1 (5 bases). This CDR3 region has 12 residues. Per germline, CDR1 LNHDA and CDR2 SQIVND (reference sequence). Trimming cost V 6 bases and J 9 bases, with 14 bases left between them. Here the CDR3 DNA reads TGTGCCAGTAGCCATGGGGGGGTGAGCTACACCTTC. It translates to CASSHGGVSYTF.

The J gene is TRBJ1-1, the V gene TRBV6-1, with a possible D match to TRBD1 (5 bases). The germline V and J ends were trimmed by 4 bases and 8 bases, with 11 bases remaining between them. There are 12 residues in the CDR3. CDR1 is MNHNS and CDR2 is SASEGT in the germline V gene. The CDR3 DNA follows: TGTGCCAGCAGTGCCCGGACACTAGAAGCTTTCTTT. Its protein is CASSARTLEAFF.

The chain has TRBV30 and TRBJ1-1; 7 bases fit TRBD1. CDR3 size: 15 residues. The germline gives CDR1 GTSNPN, CDR2 SVGIG (reference sequence). The ends lost 3 bases at V and 4 bases at J; junction bases unmatched: 11. The CDR3 nucleotides read TGTGCCTGGAGCGCACCTCTCCCAGGGGGCACTGAAGCTTTCTTT. Protein product: CAWSAPLPGGTEAFF.

The chain joins TRBV9 to TRBJ1-3, with D possibly TRBD1 on 5 matching bases. The germline V and J ends were trimmed by 2 bases and 4 bases, with 7 bases remaining between them. Germline CDR1 SGDLS, CDR2 YYNGEE. This CDR3 is 13 amino acids long. The CDR3 reads CASSVYRGNTIYF. The CDR3 DNA follows: TGTGCCAGCAGCGTTTACAGGGGAAACACCATATATTTT. The complete variable domain, with remaining parts taken from reference TRBV9 and TRBJ1-3, reads DSGVTQTPKHLITATGQRVTLRCSPRSGDLSVYWYQQSLDQGLQFLIQYYNGEERAKGNILERFSAQQFPDLHSELNLSSLELGDSALYFCASSVYRGNTIYFGEGSWLTVV.

The chain has TRBV2 and TRBJ1-2; 9 bases fit TRBD1. The germline gives CDR1 SNHLY, CDR2 FYNNEI. V lost 11 bases, J lost 9 bases, and 7 bases stayed unmatched. CDR3 length: 11 residues. Here the CDR3 DNA reads TGTGCCTCTAGAGGGACAGGGAGCTACACCTTC. Translating gives CASRGTGSYTF.

The chain uses TRBV7-9 and TRBJ1-1; 11 bases line up with TRBD1. The ends lost 5 bases at V and 6 bases at J; junction bases unmatched: 5. This CDR3 has 14 amino acids. CDR1 is SEHNR, CDR2 FQNEAQ, per germline (reference sequence). CDR3 nucleotides: TGTGCCAGCAGCCGCGTGGACAGGGGGCCTGAAGCTTTCTTT. This gives the protein CASSRVDRGPEAFF.